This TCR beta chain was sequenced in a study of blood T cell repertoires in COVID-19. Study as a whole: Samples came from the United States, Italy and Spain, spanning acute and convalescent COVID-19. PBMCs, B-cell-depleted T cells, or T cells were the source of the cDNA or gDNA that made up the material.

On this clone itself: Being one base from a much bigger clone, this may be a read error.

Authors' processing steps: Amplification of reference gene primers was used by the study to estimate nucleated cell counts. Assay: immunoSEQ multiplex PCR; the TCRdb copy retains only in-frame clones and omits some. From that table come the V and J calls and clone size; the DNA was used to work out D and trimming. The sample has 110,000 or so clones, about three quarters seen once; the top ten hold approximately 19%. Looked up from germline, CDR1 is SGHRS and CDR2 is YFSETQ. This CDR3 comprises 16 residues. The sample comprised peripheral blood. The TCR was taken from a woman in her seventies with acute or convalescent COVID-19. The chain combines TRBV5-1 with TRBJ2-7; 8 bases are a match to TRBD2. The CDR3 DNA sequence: TGCCCCCGTTTGCGCGTTGGGGGGGGCCGGGGGGGGCAGCAGTACTTC. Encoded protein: CPRLRVGGGRGGQQYF.